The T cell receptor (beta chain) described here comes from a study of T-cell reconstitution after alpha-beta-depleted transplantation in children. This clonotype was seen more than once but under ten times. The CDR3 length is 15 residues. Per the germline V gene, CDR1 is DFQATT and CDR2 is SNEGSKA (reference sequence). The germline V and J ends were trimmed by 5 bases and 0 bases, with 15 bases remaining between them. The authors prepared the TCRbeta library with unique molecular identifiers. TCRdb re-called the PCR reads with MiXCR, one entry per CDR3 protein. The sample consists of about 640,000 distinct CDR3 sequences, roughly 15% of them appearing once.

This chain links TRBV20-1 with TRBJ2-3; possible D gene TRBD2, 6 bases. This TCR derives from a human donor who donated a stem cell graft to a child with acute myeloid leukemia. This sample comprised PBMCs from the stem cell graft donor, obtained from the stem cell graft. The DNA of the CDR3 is TGCAGTGCTGGGGAGGCGCAGCTGAGCACAGATACGCAGTATTTT. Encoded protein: CSAGEAQLSTDTQYF.